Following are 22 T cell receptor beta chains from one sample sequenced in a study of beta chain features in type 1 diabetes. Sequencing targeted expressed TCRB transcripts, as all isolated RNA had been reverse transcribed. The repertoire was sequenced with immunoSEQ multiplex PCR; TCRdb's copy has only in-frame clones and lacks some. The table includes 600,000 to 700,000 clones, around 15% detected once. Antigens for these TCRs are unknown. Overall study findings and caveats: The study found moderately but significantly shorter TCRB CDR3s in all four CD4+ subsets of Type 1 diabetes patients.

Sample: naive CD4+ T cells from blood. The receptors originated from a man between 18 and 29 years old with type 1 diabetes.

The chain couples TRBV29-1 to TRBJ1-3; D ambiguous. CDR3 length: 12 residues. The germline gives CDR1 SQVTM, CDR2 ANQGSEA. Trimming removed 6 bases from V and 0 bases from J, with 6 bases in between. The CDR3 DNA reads TGCAGCGTCTCGAGCTCTGGAAACACCATATATTTT. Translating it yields CSVSSSGNTIYF.

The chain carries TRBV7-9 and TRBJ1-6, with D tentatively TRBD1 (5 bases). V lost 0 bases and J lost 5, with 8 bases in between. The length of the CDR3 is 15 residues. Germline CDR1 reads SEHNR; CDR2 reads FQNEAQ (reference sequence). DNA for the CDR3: TGTGCCAGCAGCTTAGCCGGGACGGATAATTCACCCCTCCACTTT. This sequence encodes CASSLAGTDNSPLHF.

CDR3 in DNA: TGCGCCAGCAGCCAAGATCTAAAGGGTAACACTGAAGCTTTCTTT. Its translation is CASSQDLKGNTEAFF. J is TRBJ1-1 and V is TRBV4-1; no definite D call. Germline V gene data show CDR1 as MGHRA and CDR2 as YSYEKL. Deletions cut 0 bases from V and 2 bases from J, with 10 bases between. The CDR3 length is 15 residues.

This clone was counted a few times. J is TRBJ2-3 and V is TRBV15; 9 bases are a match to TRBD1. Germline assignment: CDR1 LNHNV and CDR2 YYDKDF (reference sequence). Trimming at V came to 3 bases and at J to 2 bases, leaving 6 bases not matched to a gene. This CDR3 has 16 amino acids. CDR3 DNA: TGTGCCACCAGCAGCCAGGGGACAGGGAACACAGATACGCAGTATTTT. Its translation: CATSSQGTGNTDTQYF.

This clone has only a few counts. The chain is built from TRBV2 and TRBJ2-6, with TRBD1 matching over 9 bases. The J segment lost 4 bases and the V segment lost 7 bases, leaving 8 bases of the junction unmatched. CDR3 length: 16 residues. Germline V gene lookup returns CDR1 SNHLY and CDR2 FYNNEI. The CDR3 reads CASKPGQGNGANVLTF. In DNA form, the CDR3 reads TGTGCCAGCAAGCCGGGACAGGGTAACGGGGCCAACGTCCTGACTTTC.

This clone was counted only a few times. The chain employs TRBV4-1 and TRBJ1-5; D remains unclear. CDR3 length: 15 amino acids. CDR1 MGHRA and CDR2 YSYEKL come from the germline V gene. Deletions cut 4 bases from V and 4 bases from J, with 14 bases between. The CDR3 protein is CASSPLQAENQPQHF. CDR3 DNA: TGCGCCAGCAGCCCCCTGCAGGCAGAGAATCAGCCCCAGCATTTT.

The CDR3 region is CAWSVLGGYSNQPQHF. The CDR3 region has the DNA TGTGCCTGGAGTGTGCTGGGGGGCTATAGCAATCAGCCCCAGCATTTT. The chain carries TRBV30 and TRBJ1-5; the D gene is possibly TRBD1 (6 bases). The CDR3 is 16 residues long. CDR1 GTSNPN and CDR2 SVGIG come from the germline V gene (reference sequence). Between the trimmed V and J ends, which lost 0 bases and 0 bases, there was a span of 12 bases.

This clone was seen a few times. The CDR3 region is CAWSTTKRTDTQYF. CDR3 bases: TGTGCCTGGAGTACCACAAAGAGGACAGATACGCAGTATTTT. This chain joins TRBV30 and TRBJ2-3; D not certain. V dropped 2 bases and J dropped 3 bases, with 12 bases sitting between them. This CDR3 region has 14 residues. Germline assignment: CDR1 GTSNPN and CDR2 SVGIG (reference sequence).

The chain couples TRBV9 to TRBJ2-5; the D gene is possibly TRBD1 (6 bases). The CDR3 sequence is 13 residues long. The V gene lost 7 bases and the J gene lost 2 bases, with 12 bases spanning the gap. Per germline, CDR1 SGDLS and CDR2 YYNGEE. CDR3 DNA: TGTGCCAGCGCAAGTCAGGGGCAAGAGACCCAGTACTTC. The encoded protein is CASASQGQETQYF.

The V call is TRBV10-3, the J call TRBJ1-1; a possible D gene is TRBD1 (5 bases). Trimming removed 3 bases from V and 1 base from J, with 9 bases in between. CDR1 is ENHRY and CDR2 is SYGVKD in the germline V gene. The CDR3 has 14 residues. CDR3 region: CAISDKGTNTEAFF. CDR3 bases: TGTGCCATCAGTGATAAGGGGACGAACACTGAAGCTTTCTTT.

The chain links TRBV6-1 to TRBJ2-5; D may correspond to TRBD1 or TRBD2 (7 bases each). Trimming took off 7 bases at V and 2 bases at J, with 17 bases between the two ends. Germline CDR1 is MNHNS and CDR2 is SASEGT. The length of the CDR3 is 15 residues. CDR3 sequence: CASIAGDRPQETQYF. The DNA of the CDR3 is TGTGCCAGCATTGCGGGGGACAGACCACAAGAGACCCAGTACTTC.

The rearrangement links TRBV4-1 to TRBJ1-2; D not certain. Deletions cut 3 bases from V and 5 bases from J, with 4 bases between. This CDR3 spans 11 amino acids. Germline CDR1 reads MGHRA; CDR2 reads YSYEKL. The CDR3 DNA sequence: TGCGCCAGCAGCCAGGCTTATGGCTACACCTTC. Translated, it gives CASSQAYGYTF.

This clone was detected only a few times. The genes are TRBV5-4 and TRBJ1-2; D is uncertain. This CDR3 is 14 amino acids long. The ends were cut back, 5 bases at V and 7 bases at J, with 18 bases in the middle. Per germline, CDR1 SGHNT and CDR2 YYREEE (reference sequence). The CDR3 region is CASSVEFGTAGYTF. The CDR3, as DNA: TGTGCCAGCAGTGTCGAGTTCGGTACCGCTGGCTACACCTTC.

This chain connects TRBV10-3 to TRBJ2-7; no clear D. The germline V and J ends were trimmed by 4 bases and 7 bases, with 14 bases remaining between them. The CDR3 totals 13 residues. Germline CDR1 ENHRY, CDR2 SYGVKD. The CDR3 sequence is CAISGVKEGEQYF. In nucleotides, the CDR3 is TGTGCCATCAGTGGGGTAAAGGAAGGGGAGCAGTACTTC.

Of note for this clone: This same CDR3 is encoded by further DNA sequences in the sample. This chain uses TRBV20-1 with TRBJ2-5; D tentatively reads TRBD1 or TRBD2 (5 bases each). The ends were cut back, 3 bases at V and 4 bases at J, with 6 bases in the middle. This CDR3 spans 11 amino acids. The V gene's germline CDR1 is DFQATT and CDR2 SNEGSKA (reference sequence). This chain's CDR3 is CSARGVETQYF. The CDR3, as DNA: TGCAGTGCTAGGGGGGTAGAGACCCAGTACTTC.

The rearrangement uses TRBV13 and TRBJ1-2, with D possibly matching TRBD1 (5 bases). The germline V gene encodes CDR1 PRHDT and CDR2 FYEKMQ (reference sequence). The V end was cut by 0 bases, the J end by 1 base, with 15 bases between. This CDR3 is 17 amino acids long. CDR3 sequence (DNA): TGTGCCAGCAGCTTAGGCCGCTCGGGACTGTTTAACTATGGCTACACCTTC. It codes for CASSLGRSGLFNYGYTF.

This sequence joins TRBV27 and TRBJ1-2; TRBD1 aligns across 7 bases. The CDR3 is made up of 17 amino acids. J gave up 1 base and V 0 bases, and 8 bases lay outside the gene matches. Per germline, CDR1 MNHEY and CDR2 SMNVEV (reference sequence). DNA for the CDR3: TGTGCCAGCAGTTTATCGGTGGGGACAGCTAATAACTATGGCTACACCTTC. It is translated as CASSLSVGTANNYGYTF.

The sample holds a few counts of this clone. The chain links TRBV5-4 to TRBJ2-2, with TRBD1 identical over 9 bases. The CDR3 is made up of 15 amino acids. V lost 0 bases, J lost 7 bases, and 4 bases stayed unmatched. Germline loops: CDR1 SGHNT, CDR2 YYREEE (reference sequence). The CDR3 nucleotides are TGTGCCAGCAGCTTGGGGGACAGGGCCATCGGGGAGCTGTTTTTT. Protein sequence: CASSLGDRAIGELFF.

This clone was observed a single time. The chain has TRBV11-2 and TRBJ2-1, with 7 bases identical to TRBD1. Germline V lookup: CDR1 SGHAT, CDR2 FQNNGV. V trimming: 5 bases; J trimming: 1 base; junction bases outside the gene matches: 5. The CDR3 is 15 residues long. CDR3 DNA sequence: TGTGCCAGCAGCCATGGACAGGCATCCTACAATGAGCAGTTCTTC. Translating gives CASSHGQASYNEQFF.

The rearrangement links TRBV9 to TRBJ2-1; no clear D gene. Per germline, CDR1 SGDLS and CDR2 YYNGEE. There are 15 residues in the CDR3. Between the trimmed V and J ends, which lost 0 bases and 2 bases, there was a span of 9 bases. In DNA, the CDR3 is TGTGCCAGCAGCGTAGAAGGGAACCCCTACAATGAGCAGTTCTTC. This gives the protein CASSVEGNPYNEQFF.

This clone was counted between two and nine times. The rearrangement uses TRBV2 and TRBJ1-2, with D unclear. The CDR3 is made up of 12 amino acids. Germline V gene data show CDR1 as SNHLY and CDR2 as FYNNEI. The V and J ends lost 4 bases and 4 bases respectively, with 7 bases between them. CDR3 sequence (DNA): TGTGCCAGCAGTGTAGAGGGCTATGGCTACACCTTC. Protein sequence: CASSVEGYGYTF. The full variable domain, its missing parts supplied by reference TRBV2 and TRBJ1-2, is EPEVTQTPSHQVTQMGQEVILRCVPISNHLYFYWYRQILGQKVEFLVSFYNNEISEKSEIFDDQFSVERPDGSNFTLKIRSTKLEDSAMYFCASSVEGYGYTFGSGTRLTVV.

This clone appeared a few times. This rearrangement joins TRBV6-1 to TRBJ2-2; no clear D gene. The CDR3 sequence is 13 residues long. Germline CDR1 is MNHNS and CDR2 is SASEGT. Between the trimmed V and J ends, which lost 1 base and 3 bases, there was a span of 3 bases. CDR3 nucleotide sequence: TGTGCCAGCAGTGAAGTGTACACCGGGGAGCTGTTTTTT. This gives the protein CASSEVYTGELFF.